The 5 T cell receptor beta chains reported below all come from one sample, sequenced in a study of response to subunit inactivated influenza vaccine. TCRdb re-called the RT-PCR reads through MiXCR, storing one row per CDR3 protein. The sample comprises about half a million distinct CDR3 sequences, approximately 7.7% of which are singletons, and 10% to 15% rests with the top ten. The sequences come from PBMCs from blood, collected approximately 25 months after vaccination. All receptors derive from a man aged 50-75 years who received an inactivated influenza vaccine.

This clonotype was observed a few times. The rearrangement links TRBV7-2 to TRBJ1-2; D is ambiguous. V dropped 1 base and J dropped 8 bases, with 5 bases sitting between them. The germline CDR1 and CDR2 sequences are SGHTA and FQGNSA. CDR3 size: 11 residues. The CDR3 DNA is TGTGCCAGCAGCTTAGGATGGGGCTACACCTTC. Its translation is CASSLGWGYTF.

This clonotype was counted many times. This chain connects TRBV20-1 to TRBJ2-1; TRBD2 might be the D (5 bases). Germline-derived CDR1 and CDR2 are DFQATT and SNEGSKA (reference sequence). This CDR3 is built from 14 residues. V lost 2 bases, J lost 6 bases, and 14 bases lay in between. The CDR3 here is CSARPAVRVNEQFF. CDR3 bases: TGCAGTGCTAGACCAGCGGTGAGGGTCAATGAGCAGTTCTTC.

Many counts were recorded for this clonotype. The J gene is TRBJ2-2, the V gene TRBV10-3, with D perhaps matching TRBD1 (6 bases). CDR1 and CDR2 (germline): ENHRY, SYGVKD. This CDR3 comprises 14 residues. The germline V and J ends were trimmed by 6 bases and 4 bases, with 12 bases remaining between them. Here the CDR3 DNA reads TGTGCCATCAGACGGACAGCCGGCACCGGGGAGCTGTTTTTT. It specifies CAIRRTAGTGELFF.

This clonotype was seen many times. The chain combines TRBV9 with TRBJ1-2, with 9 nucleotides matching TRBD1. This CDR3 comprises 14 residues. J lost 5 bases, V lost 4 bases, and 6 bases had no gene match. Per germline, CDR1 SGDLS and CDR2 YYNGEE. DNA of the CDR3: TGTGCCAGCAGCCTAGGACAGGGGAGTTATGGCTACACCTTC. Protein: CASSLGQGSYGYTF.

This clonotype came up a few times. This rearrangement joins TRBV14 to TRBJ2-3, with D perhaps TRBD1 (6 bases). The CDR3 is 15 residues long. The V and J ends lost 3 bases and 5 bases respectively, with 15 bases between them. The germline gives CDR1 SGHDN, CDR2 FVKESK. The CDR3 sequence is CASSHRHRAGDTQYF. CDR3 nucleotide sequence: TGTGCCAGCAGCCATCGGCACAGGGCCGGAGATACGCAGTATTTT.